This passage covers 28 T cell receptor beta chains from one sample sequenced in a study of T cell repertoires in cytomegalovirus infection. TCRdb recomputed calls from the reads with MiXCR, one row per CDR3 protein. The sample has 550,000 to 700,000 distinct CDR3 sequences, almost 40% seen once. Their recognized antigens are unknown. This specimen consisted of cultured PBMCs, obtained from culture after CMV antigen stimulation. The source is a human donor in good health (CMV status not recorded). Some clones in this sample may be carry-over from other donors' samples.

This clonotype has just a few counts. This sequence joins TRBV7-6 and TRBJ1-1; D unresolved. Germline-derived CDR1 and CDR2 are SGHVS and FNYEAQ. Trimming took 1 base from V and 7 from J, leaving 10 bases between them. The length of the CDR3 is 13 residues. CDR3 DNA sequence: TGTGCCAGCAGCTTAGGACCAATGGGTGAAGCTTTCTTT. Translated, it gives CASSLGPMGEAFF.

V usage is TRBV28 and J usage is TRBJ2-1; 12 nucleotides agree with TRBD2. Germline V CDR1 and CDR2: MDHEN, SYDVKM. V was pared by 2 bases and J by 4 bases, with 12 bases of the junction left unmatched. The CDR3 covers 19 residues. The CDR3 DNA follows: TGTGCCAGCAGTTTACTAGCGGGAGGGCGCGAGTCGTCTTACAATGAGCAGTTCTTC. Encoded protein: CASSLLAGGRESSYNEQFF.

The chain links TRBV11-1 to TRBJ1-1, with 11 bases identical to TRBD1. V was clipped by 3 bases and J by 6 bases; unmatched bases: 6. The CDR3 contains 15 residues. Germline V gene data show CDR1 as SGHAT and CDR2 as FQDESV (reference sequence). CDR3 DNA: TGTGCCAGCAGCTTGGCCGGGACAGGGGGACCTGAAGCTTTCTTT. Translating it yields CASSLAGTGGPEAFF. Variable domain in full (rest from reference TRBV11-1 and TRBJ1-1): EAEVAQSPRYKITEKSQAVAFWCDPISGHATLYWYRQILGQGPELLVQFQDESVVDDSQLPKDRFSAERLKGVDSTLKIQPAELGDSAMYLCASSLAGTGGPEAFFGQGTRLTVV.

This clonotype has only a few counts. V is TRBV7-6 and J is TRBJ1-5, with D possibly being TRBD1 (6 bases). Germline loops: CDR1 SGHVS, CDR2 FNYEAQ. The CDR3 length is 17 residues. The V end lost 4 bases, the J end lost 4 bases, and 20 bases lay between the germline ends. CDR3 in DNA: TGTGCCAGCAGCTCCACAGGGTTCGGGGCTGGGAATCAGCCCCAGCATTTT. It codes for CASSSTGFGAGNQPQHF.

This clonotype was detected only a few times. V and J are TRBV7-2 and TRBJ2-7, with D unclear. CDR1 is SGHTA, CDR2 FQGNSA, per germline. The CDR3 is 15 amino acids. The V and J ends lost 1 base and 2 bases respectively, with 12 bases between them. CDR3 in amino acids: CASSLDWSRTYEQYF. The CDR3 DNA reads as TGTGCCAGCAGCTTAGATTGGAGCCGTACCTACGAGCAGTACTTC.

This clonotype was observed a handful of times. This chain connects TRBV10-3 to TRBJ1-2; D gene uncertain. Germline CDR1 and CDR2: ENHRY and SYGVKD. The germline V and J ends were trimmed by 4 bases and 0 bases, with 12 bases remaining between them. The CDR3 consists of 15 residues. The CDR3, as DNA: TGTGCCATCAGTGCACGCAGCGCAGCTAACTATGGCTACACCTTC. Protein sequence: CAISARSAANYGYTF.

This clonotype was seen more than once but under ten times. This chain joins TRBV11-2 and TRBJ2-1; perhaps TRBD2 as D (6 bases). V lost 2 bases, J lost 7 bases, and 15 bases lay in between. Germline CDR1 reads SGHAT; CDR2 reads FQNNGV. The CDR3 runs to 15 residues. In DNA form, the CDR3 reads TGTGCCAGCAGCTTATCAGCGGGTGCCGGGAATGAGCAGTTCTTC. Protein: CASSLSAGAGNEQFF.

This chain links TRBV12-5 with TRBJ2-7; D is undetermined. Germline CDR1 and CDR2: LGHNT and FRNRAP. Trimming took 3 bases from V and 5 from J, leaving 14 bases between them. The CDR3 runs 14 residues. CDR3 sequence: CASGFPPNGDEQYF. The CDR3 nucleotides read TGTGCTAGTGGTTTTCCCCCCAATGGGGACGAGCAGTACTTC.

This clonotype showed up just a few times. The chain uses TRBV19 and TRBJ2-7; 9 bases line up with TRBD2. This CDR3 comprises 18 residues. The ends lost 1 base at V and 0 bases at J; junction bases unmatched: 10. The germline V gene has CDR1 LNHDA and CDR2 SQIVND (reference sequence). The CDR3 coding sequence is TGTGCCAGTAGTATAGGGCTAGCGGGAAGTCGGAGCTCCTACGAGCAGTACTTC. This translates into CASSIGLAGSRSSYEQYF.

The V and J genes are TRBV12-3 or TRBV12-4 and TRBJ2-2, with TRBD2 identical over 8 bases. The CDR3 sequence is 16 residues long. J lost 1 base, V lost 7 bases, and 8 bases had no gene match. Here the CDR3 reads CASKTGGAGNTGELFF. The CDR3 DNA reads TGTGCCAGCAAAACCGGGGGGGCCGGGAACACCGGGGAGCTGTTTTTT.

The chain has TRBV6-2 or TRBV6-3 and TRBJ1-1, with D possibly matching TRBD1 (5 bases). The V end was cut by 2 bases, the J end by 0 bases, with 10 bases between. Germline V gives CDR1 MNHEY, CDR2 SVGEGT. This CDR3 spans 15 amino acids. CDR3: CASSYGGVMNTEAFF. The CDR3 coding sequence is TGTGCCAGCAGTTACGGGGGAGTGATGAACACTGAAGCTTTCTTT.

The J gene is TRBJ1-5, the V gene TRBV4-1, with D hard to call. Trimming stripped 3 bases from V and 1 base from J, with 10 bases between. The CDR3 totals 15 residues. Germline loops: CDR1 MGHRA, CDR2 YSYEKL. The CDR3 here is CASSHIGVSNQPQHF. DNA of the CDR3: TGCGCCAGCAGCCACATCGGGGTAAGCAATCAGCCCCAGCATTTT.

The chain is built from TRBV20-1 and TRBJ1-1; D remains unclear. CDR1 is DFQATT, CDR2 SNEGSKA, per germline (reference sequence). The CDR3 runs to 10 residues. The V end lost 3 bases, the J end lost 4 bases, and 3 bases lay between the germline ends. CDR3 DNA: TGCAGTGCTAGGGGCACTGAAGCTTTCTTT. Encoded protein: CSARGTEAFF.

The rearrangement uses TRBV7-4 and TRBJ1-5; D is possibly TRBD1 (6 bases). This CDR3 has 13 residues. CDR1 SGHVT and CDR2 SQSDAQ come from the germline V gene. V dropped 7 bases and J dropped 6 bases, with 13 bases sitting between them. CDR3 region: CASNQGGTQPQHF. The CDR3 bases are TGTGCCAGCAACCAAGGGGGGACTCAGCCCCAGCATTTT.

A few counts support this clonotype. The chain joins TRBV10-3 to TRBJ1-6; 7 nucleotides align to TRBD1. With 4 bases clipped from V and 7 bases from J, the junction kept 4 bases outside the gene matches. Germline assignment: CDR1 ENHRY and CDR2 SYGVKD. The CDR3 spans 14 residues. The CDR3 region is CAISAGGGNSPLHF. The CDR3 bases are TGTGCCATCAGTGCAGGGGGTGGCAATTCACCCCTCCACTTT.

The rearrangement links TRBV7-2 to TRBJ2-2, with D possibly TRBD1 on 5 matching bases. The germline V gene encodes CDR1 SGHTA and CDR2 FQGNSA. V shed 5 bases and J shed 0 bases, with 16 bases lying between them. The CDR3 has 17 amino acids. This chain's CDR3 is CASSPRQISANTGELFF. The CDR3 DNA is TGTGCCAGCAGCCCAAGACAGATCAGCGCGAACACCGGGGAGCTGTTTTTT.

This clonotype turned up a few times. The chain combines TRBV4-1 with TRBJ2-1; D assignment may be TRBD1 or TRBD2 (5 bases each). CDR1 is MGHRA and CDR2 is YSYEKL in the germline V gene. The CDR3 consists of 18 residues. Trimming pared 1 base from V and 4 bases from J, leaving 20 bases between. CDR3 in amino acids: CASSQGAPQGGLYNEQFF. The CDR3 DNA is TGCGCCAGCAGCCAAGGTGCCCCTCAGGGCGGGTTATACAATGAGCAGTTCTTC.

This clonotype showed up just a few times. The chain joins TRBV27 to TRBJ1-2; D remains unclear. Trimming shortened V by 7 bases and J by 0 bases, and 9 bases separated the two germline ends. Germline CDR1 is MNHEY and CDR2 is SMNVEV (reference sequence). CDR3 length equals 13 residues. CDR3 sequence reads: CASTRGPNYGYTF. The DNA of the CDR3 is TGTGCCAGCACCAGAGGACCTAACTATGGCTACACCTTC.

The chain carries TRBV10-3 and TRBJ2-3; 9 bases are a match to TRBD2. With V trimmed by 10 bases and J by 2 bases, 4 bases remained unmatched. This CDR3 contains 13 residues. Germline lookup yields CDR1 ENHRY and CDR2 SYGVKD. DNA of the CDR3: TGTGCCACCAGCGGGGGGACCACAGATACGCAGTATTTT. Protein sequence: CATSGGTTDTQYF.

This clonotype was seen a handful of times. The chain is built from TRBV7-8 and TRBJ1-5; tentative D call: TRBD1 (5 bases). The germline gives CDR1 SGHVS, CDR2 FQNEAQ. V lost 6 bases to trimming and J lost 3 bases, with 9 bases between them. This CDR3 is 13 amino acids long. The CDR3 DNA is TGTGCCAGCAGTTGGACACCCAATCAGCCCCAGCATTTT. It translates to CASSWTPNQPQHF.

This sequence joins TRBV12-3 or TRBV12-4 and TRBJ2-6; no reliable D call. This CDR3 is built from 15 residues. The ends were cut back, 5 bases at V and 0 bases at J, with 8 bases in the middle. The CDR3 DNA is TGTGCCAGCAGTATTGTGGGCTCTGGGGCCAACGTCCTGACTTTC. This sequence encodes CASSIVGSGANVLTF.

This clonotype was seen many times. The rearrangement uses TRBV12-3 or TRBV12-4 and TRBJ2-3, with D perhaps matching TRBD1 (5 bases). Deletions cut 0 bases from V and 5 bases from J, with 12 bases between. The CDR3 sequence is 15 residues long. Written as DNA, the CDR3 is TGTGCCAGCAGTTTAGCAGGGGTGAAGGGAGATACGCAGTATTTT. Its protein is CASSLAGVKGDTQYF.

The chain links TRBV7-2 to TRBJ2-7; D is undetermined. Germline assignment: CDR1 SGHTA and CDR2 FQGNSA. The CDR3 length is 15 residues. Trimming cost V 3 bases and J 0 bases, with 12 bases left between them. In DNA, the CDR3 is TGTGCCAGCAGCTTTACAAAGGCAGGCTCCTACGAGCAGTACTTC. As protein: CASSFTKAGSYEQYF.

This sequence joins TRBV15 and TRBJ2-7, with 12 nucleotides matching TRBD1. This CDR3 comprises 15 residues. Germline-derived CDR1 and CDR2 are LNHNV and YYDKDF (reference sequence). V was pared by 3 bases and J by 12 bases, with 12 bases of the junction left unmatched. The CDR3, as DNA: TGTGCCACCAGCAGGGGGACAGGGGGCCTCCTCGGACTGTACTTC. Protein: CATSRGTGGLLGLYF.

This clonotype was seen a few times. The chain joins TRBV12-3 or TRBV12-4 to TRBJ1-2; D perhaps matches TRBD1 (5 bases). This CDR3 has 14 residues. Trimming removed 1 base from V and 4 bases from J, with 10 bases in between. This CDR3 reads CASSLGTTTYGYTF. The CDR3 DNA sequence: TGTGCCAGCAGTTTAGGGACAACTACCTATGGCTACACCTTC.

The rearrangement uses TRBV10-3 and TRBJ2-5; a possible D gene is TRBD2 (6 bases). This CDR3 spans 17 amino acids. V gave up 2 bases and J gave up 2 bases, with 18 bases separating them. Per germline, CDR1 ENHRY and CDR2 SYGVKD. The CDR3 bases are TGTGCCATCAGTGAGAGGAGAACGACCGGGGGTCAAGAGACCCAGTACTTC. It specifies CAISERRTTGGQETQYF.

DNA of the CDR3: TGTGCCGGGGGGTTGGTGGATACGCAGTATTTT. It encodes CAGGLVDTQYF. This chain connects TRBV6-1 to TRBJ2-3; the D gene is possibly TRBD2 (6 bases). The CDR3 sequence is 11 residues long. CDR1 and CDR2 (germline): MNHNS, SASEGT. V lost 11 bases and J lost 6, with 12 bases in between.

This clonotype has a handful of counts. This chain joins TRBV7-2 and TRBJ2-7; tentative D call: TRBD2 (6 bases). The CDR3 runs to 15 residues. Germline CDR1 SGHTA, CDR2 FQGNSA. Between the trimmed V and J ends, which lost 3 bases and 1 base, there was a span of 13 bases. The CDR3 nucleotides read TGTGCCAGCAGCTTTTCAGCGGGTGGATCCTACGAGCAGTACTTC. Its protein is CASSFSAGGSYEQYF.